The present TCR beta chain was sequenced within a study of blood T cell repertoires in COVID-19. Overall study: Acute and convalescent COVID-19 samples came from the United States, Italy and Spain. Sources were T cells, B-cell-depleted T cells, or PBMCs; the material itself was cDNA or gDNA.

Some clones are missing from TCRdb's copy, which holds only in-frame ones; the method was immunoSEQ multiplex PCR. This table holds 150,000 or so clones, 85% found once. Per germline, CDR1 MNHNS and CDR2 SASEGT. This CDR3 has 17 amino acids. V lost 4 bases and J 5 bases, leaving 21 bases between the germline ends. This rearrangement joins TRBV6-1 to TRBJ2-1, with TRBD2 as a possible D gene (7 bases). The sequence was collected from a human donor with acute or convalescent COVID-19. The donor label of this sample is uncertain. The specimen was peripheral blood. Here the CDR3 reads CASSVGGGLVLNNEQFF. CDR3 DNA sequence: TGTGCCAGCAGTGTGGGCGGGGGCTTGGTCTTAAACAATGAGCAGTTCTTC.